This T cell receptor beta chain originates from a study of beta chain features in type 1 diabetes. At the level of the study: Regarding age, gender and cell yields, patients proved similar to healthy donors. The study, taken as a whole, reports: cDNA-based reads could over-represent cells with high TCR expression. Individuals with type 1 diabetes displayed fewer insertions and more deletions at VDJ junctions.

This clone has just a few counts. Its specificity is unknown. V shed 8 bases, J shed 1 base, and the junction held 5 bases outside the gene matches. Germline CDR1 and CDR2: LNHNV and YYDKDF (reference sequence). This CDR3 is built from 15 residues. Markers CD45RO/CCR7/CD25/CD127/CD95/CD27 served to sort CD4+ naive, central memory, regulatory and stem cell-like memory cells. Reverse transcription of all isolated RNA meant that expressed TCRB transcripts were sequenced. Using immunoSEQ multiplex PCR, the repertoire was profiled, and TCRdb retains in-frame clones only, with some absent. The sample has about 450,000 clones, about an eighth seen once.

This clonotype was sampled from a woman aged 18-29 years in good health. Specimen: naive CD4+ T cells from blood. The V call is TRBV15, the J call TRBJ2-2; 9 nucleotides line up with TRBD1. The CDR3 sequence: CATRGTGLNTGELFF. CDR3 DNA: TGTGCCACCCGAGGGACAGGGTTGAACACCGGGGAGCTGTTTTTT.